This record covers a single T cell receptor (beta chain). Its antigen is unidentified. The CDR3 runs to 13 residues. Germline-derived CDR1 and CDR2 are SGHNT and YENEEA. V shed 1 base and J shed 1 base, with 4 bases lying between them. The record originates from a study of immune evolution from preneoplasia to lung adenocarcinoma. Points from the study as a whole: Normal lung had highest clonality; later lesions appeared denser, more diverse.

Assay: immunoSEQ multiplex PCR; the TCRdb copy retains only in-frame clones and omits some. The sample includes under 6,000 clones, roughly 80% of them seen just once. The sample consisted of FFPE minimally invasive lung adenocarcinoma tissue. The origin of this receptor is a person in their sixties or seventies with lung adenocarcinoma. This chain connects TRBV11-3 to TRBJ1-1; D is ambiguous. CDR3 DNA sequence: TGTGCCAGCAGCTTAGCGGGGAACACTGAAGCTTTCTTT. Amino acid sequence: CASSLAGNTEAFF.